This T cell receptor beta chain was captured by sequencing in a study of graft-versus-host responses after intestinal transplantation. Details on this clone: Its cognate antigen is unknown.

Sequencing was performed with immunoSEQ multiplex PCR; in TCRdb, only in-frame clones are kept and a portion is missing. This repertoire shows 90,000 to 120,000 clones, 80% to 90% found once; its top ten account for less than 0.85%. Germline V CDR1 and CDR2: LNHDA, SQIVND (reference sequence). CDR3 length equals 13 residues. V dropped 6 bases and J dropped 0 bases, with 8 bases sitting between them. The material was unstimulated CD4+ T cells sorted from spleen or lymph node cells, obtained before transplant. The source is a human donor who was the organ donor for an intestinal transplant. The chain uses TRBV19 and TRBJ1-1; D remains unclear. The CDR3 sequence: CASRSLLNTEAFF. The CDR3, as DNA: TGTGCCAGTAGGTCGTTATTGAACACTGAAGCTTTCTTT.